One T cell receptor (beta chain) is described in this entry. There is no known antigen for this receptor. Per-nucleotide qualities are absent, and no much larger clonotype sits a single base away. This specimen comes from a study of shared clonotypes between healthy human individuals (dated by TCRdb to the early 2020s). Regarding the study in general: The cohort included three men and a couple of women between 18 and 49 years of age. Between about 0.9 and 8.9 billion PBMCs per donor were obtained by leukapheresis. To increase sequencing depth and limit assay-specific biases, TCR repertoire library preparation and sequencing were carried out by different laboratories using diverse techniques. For each donor, three plates each were used for CD4 naive and CD4 memory, two plates were used for CD8 naive, and one plate was used for CD8 memory. Blood TCR repertoires of a handful of healthy adults were deeply sequenced to estimate repertoire size and the extent of clonotype sharing between individuals. What the work shows at the level of the full study, not this receptor alone: Even with the large sequencing depth, rarefaction of the sorted-subset datasets indicated that sequencing was incomplete. Approximately 4.8% of naive CD4, 3.5% of naive CD8, 2% to 2.5% of memory CD4, and around 0.42% of memory CD8 clonotypes were shared across four donors. Based on pairwise subsampling, the degree of clonotype sharing among donors was expected to be affected by sequencing depth. Because the study included a small number of donors, the genetic and exposure-history diversity represented was limited. Estimated clonotype richness was generally larger for naive than for memory subsets. Sampling was restricted to blood, and TCR repertoires in tissue are likely to differ from TCR repertoires in blood. Clonotypes shared by all four sorted-subset donors showed higher generation probabilities than non-shared clonotypes.

TCR CDR3 regions were amplified from genomic DNA by multiplex PCR using the deep immunoSEQ assay. Extracted genomic DNA from each cell subset was distributed evenly across all wells of several immunoSEQ 96-well plates, and each plate was treated as a replicate. For sorted subsets, approximately 0.2 ug of genomic DNA, equivalent to 30,000 or so T cell genomes, went into each replicate PCR. Purified libraries were measured with a Qubit 3.0 fluorometer, size-checked on a Bioanalyzer 2100, and measured again with the KAPA Library Quantification kit. Each immunoSEQ 96-well plate was sequenced on its own single-read 150-cycle Illumina NextSeq 550 flow cell. In the paper's pipeline: Because the immunoSEQ output included only junctional sequences and no quality scores, the filtering could not be the same as the filtering used for full-length reads. Sequences were annotated with PyIR, a Python wrapper for IgBLAST v1.9, and V/J genes and CDR3 were assigned using IMGT germline references. Any read was removed if the V/J assignment was weak (E-value above 1e-6), the CDR3 was missing, or the read contained stop codons, out-of-frame junctions, or ambiguous translated residues. V3J clonotypes were defined as sequences sharing an identical inferred V gene, J gene, and CDR3 amino acid sequence. Percentage overlap between repertoires was computed as shared unique clonotypes divided by the size of the smaller repertoire. Repertoire richness was assessed with RTK rarefaction, the Chao1 estimator, and Recon v2.1 estimates of unobserved clonotypes. For all TCRbeta clonotypes obtained by the gDNA method from a few donors, generation probabilities were computed with OLGA. TCRdb re-hosts the immuneACCESS table, in-frame sequences only. Its copies lack some clones; in the studies checked, an unresolved V gene accounts for under half of them, and the cause for the rest is not known. Clonal size and the V and J genes are those of that table, whereas D and trimming came from the DNA. The sample profile shows 2.5 million or so clones; about 92% of them were found once. The top ten constitute more than 0.12% of the sample.

Healthy HIV-negative adults with no recently reported acute infections or vaccinations were included as donors. Every donor was a Caucasian adult living in Nashville, Tennessee, USA. CD4+ T cells were enriched by magnetic negative selection, after which naive cells were positively selected on CD45RA and the negative fraction was taken as the memory subset. Blood was obtained by leukapheresis, after which PBMCs were separated by Ficoll-Histopaque density gradient centrifugation and cryopreserved in liquid nitrogen vapor phase. Analytical flow cytometry was used to check the purity and quantity of every magnetically sorted T cell population. Each sorted fraction had its genomic DNA isolated and then quantified by UV absorbance on a Nanodrop 2000c. V is cut back by 6 bases and J by 1 base, with 2 bases in the junction unmatched. Counted from cysteine to phenylalanine, this CDR3 has 13 amino acids. Here the CDR3 DNA is all that survives: 39 bases in frame from base 1. The germline V gene supplies CDR1 SGHNT and CDR2 YENEEA.

This receptor was obtained from a man aged 18 to 30 in good health. The sequence links TRBV11-3 to TRBJ2-5, with 7 middle bases fitting TRBD1. Sequencing used naive CD4+ T cells sorted from blood. Reading the label with the study, this specimen's cell subset or site is: CD45RA+ positively selected. The CDR3 here reads CASSQGVQETQYF. DNA sequence: TGTGCCAGCAGTCAGGGGGTCCAAGAGACCCAGTACTTC.